This is a list of T cell receptor beta chains from one sample in a study of blood T cell repertoires in COVID-19. Clones were read by immunoSEQ multiplex PCR, and TCRdb kept only the in-frame ones, dropping some. The data show approximately 190,000 clones, with under 85% seen just once and around 6.5% held by the top ten. The material sequenced was peripheral blood. Receptors were obtained from a middle-aged woman with acute or convalescent COVID-19. Each CDR3 is given with its conserved first and last residue. A D gene is named only where the DNA matches it firmly. Size values are once, few and many counts, or a class for expanded clones, and some rows have none.

TRBV5-1,.,TRBJ2-5,.,CASSFNRRTEETQYF,TGCGCCAGCAGCTTCAATAGGAGGACTGAAGAGACCCAGTACTTC
TRBV19,.,TRBJ1-4,TRBD1,CASSIQGGSTNEKLFF,TGTGCCAGTAGTATACAGGGGGGTTCAACTAATGAAAAACTGTTTTTT
TRBV28,.,TRBJ1-5,TRBD1,CASLSTGWSGNQPQHF,TGTGCCAGCCTCTCGACAGGGTGGAGTGGCAATCAGCCCCAGCATTTT
TRBV6-8,.,TRBJ1-2,.,CARLGGADGYTF,TGTGCCCGCCTGGGGGGGGCCGATGGCTACACCTTC
TRBV9,once,TRBJ2-7,.,CASSVGGDSYEQYF,TGTGCCAGCAGCGTAGGGGGGGACTCCTACGAGCAGTACTTC
TRBV28,few,TRBJ1-1,TRBD1,CASRPPRDRGSAFF,TGTGCCAGCAGGCCCCCCCGGGACAGGGGATCAGCTTTCTTT
TRBV28,.,TRBJ1-3,.,CASRGAGGYTIYF,TGTGCCAGCCGAGGAGCGGGGGGTTACACCATATATTTT
TRBV28,.,TRBJ1-1,TRBD1,CASSTGVYTEAFF,TGTGCCAGCTCTACAGGGGTATACACTGAAGCTTTCTTT
TRBV6-5,.,TRBJ1-6,TRBD1,CASSYVRTGIISPLHF,TGTGCCAGCAGTTACGTAAGGACAGGGATCATTTCACCCCTCCACTTT
TRBV28,.,TRBJ2-1,TRBD1,CASRPSTGGWDEQFF,TGTGCCAGCAGGCCTTCGACAGGGGGCTGGGATGAGCAGTTCTTC
TRBV3-1/TRBV3-2,.,TRBJ1-6,TRBD1,CASSQAGGNSPLHF,TGTGCCAGCAGCCAAGCAGGGGGCAATTCACCCCTCCACTTT
TRBV28,.,TRBJ1-5,.,CASSLTGPQPQHF,TGTGCCAGCAGTTTGACAGGCCCTCAGCCCCAGCATTTT
TRBV7-9,.,TRBJ2-1,TRBD2,CASSPRGASGGVEQFF,TGTGCCAGCAGCCCCCGTGGCGCTAGCGGGGGAGTGGAGCAGTTCTTC
TRBV2,.,TRBJ1-2,.,CASSLRTDSGGYTF,TGTGCCAGCAGCCTCAGGACAGATTCGGGTGGCTACACCTTC
TRBV29-1,.,TRBJ2-7,.,CSVEVSARASEQYF,TGCAGCGTTGAAGTTTCCGCCAGGGCTTCCGAGCAGTACTTC
TRBV10-1,once,TRBJ2-1,TRBD1,CAIPGTGERYNEQFF,TGCGCCATTCCCGGGACAGGGGAAAGGTACAATGAGCAGTTCTTC
TRBV19,.,TRBJ2-1,TRBD2,CASSMAGTSIYNEQFF,TGTGCCAGTAGTATGGCTGGGACTAGCATATACAATGAGCAGTTCTTC
TRBV4-2,.,TRBJ1-3,.,CASSQVEGVSGNTIYF,TGTGCCAGCAGCCAAGTTGAGGGCGTCTCTGGAAACACCATATATTTT
TRBV5-1,.,TRBJ1-4,.,CASSPPGVGGVGEKLFF,TGCGCCAGCAGCCCACCGGGGGTTGGGGGAGTTGGCGAAAAACTGTTTTTT
TRBV3-1/TRBV3-2,.,TRBJ1-4,.,CASSHGGTNEKLFF,TGTGCCAGCAGCCACGGGGGAACTAATGAAAAACTGTTTTTT
TRBV6-5,.,TRBJ2-5,TRBD1,CASSPGQGMETQYF,TGTGCCAGCAGCCCAGGACAGGGGATGGAGACCCAGTACTTC
TRBV18,.,TRBJ1-1,.,CASSPRPGRGNTEAFF,TGTGCCAGCTCACCACGGCCAGGGAGGGGGAACACTGAAGCTTTCTTT
TRBV5-6,.,TRBJ2-3,.,CASSLGAVPSKQYF,TGTGCCAGCAGCTTGGGGGCCGTGCCCTCAAAGCAGTATTTT
TRBV9,.,TRBJ2-3,.,CASSVEWGTFSDTQYF,TGTGCCAGCAGCGTAGAGTGGGGGACTTTCTCAGATACGCAGTATTTT
TRBV7-9,once,TRBJ2-5,.,CASSPPEAQYF,TGTGCCAGCAGCCCCCCAGAGGCCCAGTACTTC
TRBV6-2/TRBV6-3,.,TRBJ1-2,.,CASSSFQLTNYGYTF,TGTGCCAGCAGTTCATTTCAACTAACTAACTATGGCTACACCTTC
TRBV7-8,.,TRBJ2-5,TRBD1,CASSFDRGETQYF,TGTGCCAGCAGCTTTGACAGGGGGGAGACCCAGTACTTC
TRBV7-9,.,TRBJ1-2,TRBD1,CASSSTGGAHGYTF,TGTGCCAGCAGCTCCACAGGGGGCGCGCATGGCTACACCTTC
TRBV14,few,TRBJ1-2,.,CASSQVIGGYGYTF,TGTGCCAGCAGCCAAGTAATCGGCGGCTATGGCTACACCTTC
TRBV28,.,TRBJ1-2,.,CASSLGLVGYTF,TGTGCCAGCAGTTTAGGCCTCGTAGGCTACACCTTC
TRBV5-4,once,TRBJ1-1,TRBD1,CASSRGTGGAPEAFF,TGTGCCAGCAGCAGAGGGACAGGGGGCGCGCCTGAAGCTTTCTTT
TRBV5-1,.,TRBJ2-2,TRBD2,CASMGTSGRNTGELFF,TGCGCCAGCATGGGGACTAGCGGGAGGAACACCGGGGAGCTGTTTTTT
TRBV5-6,.,TRBJ1-1,.,CASSLERGREAFF,TGTGCCAGCAGCTTGGAAAGGGGCAGGGAAGCTTTCTTT
TRBV6-5,.,TRBJ1-3,.,CASRDGGISGNTIYF,TGTGCCAGCAGGGACGGGGGGATTTCTGGAAACACCATATATTTT
TRBV6-5,.,TRBJ2-5,.,CASNIIGEETQYF,TGTGCCAGCAATATCATAGGGGAAGAGACCCAGTACTTC
TRBV13,.,TRBJ2-2,TRBD2,CASSFSLLAENTGELFF,TGTGCCAGCAGCTTCTCACTACTAGCGGAGAACACCGGGGAGCTGTTTTTT
TRBV4-1,.,TRBJ1-5,.,CASSQVSSYQPQHF,TGCGCCAGCAGCCAAGTTAGTAGTTATCAGCCCCAGCATTTT
TRBV21-1,.,TRBJ1-5,.,CASVWRARWRDQPQHF,TGTGCCAGCGTTTGGAGGGCAAGGTGGCGCGATCAGCCCCAGCATTTT
TRBV6-1,.,TRBJ1-4,.,CASSETPATNEKLFF,TGTGCCAGCAGTGAAACTCCTGCAACTAATGAAAAACTGTTTTTT
TRBV27,.,TRBJ2-1,TRBD2,CASKQREGLGPNYNEQFF,TGTGCCAGCAAGCAGCGGGAGGGCCTAGGGCCCAACTACAATGAGCAGTTCTTC
TRBV5-1,.,TRBJ2-3,TRBD1,CASSLVTGGTDTQYF,TGCGCCAGCAGCTTGGTTACAGGGGGCACAGATACGCAGTATTTT
TRBV5-4,.,TRBJ2-5,.,CASSPDSLGETQYF,TGTGCCAGCAGCCCCGACTCCCTGGGAGAGACCCAGTACTTC
TRBV28,.,TRBJ1-2,.,CASNSGTIYGYTF,TGTGCCAGCAACTCCGGGACAATCTATGGCTACACCTTC
TRBV5-1,.,TRBJ2-3,.,CASSLEQGKGTDTQYF,TGCGCCAGCAGCTTGGAACAGGGCAAGGGGACAGATACGCAGTATTTT
TRBV10-1,.,TRBJ1-1,.,CASSDGDTNTEAFF,TGCGCCAGCAGTGATGGGGACACTAACACTGAAGCTTTCTTT
TRBV5-4,.,TRBJ2-5,.,CASSSQETQYF,TGTGCCAGCAGCTCACAAGAGACCCAGTACTTC
TRBV6-5,.,TRBJ2-7,.,CASSYNPGYEQYF,TGTGCCAGCAGTTACAATCCGGGGTACGAGCAGTACTTC
TRBV7-9,once,TRBJ1-1,.,CASSPTDSEAFF,TGTGCCAGCAGCCCTACCGATAGCGAAGCTTTCTTT
TRBV28,.,TRBJ1-5,.,CASRGQTGQPQHF,TGTGCCAGCAGAGGACAGACAGGTCAGCCCCAGCATTTT
TRBV7-6,.,TRBJ2-7,.,CASSPSVFEQYF,TGTGCCAGCAGCCCTAGTGTCTTCGAGCAGTACTTC